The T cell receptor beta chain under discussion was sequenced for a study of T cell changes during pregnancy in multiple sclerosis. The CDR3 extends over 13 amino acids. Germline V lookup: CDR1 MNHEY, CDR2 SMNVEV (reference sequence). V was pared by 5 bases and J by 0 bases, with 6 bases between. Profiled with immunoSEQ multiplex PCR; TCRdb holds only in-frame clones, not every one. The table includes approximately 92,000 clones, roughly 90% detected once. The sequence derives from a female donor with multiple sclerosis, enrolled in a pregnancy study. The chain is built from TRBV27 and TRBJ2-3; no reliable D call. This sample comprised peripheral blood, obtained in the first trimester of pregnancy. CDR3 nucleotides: TGTGCCAGCAGTGCCACTAGCACAGATACGCAGTATTTT. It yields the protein CASSATSTDTQYF.